The TCR beta chain under discussion was sequenced for a study of beta chain features in type 1 diabetes. Sorting of CD4+ naive, central memory, regulatory and stem cell-like memory cells was performed via CD45RO/CCR7/CD25/CD127/CD95/CD27. This clone has only a few counts. Its antigen is as yet unknown. Expressed TCRB transcripts were sequenced after all isolated RNA was converted to cDNA. The protocol was immunoSEQ multiplex PCR, while the TCRdb copy is restricted to in-frame clones and leaves out a portion. The table records approximately 170,000 clones, around 8% of them present only once. Trimming shortened V by 1 base and J by 5 bases, and 12 bases separated the two germline ends. The CDR3 length is 15 residues. Germline lookup yields CDR1 LGHNA and CDR2 YSLEER. Study-wide results and caveats: All four CD4+ subsets of Type 1 diabetes patients contained TCRB CDR3s that were moderately but significantly shorter. Fewer junction insertions and more nucleotide deletions appeared in type 1 diabetes patients.

The chain links TRBV4-3 to TRBJ1-5, with D possibly being TRBD1 (6 bases). Sequenced: central memory CD4+ T cells from blood. The TCR originated in a woman aged 40-49 years with type 1 diabetes. The CDR3, as DNA: TGCGCCAGCAGCCAAGTTTGGGGGCCCGATCAGCCCCAGCATTTT. It codes for CASSQVWGPDQPQHF.